This TCR delta chain was recovered during a study of gamma-delta chains in newborns, infants, children. Study in general: Microbial exposure reportedly drives polyclonal innate γδ T cell expansion after birth.

CDR1 is GEAIGNYY and CDR2 is EKD in the germline V gene. The CDR3 is 14 residues long. The V gene end was trimmed by 5 bases and the J gene end by 0 bases; junction bases not matched to a gene: 4. This clone was seen only a few times. TCRdb's protein, taken from a much larger clone, differs from this DNA's translation at residue 4, likely owing to a read error; the protein displayed comes from the DNA. TCRdb reapplied CATT to the reads. The sample gives fewer than 8,500 delta-chain clones, 1.6% of which show up once; under 9.5% is in the top ten. Sequenced sample: blood. The receptor comes from a child who was a newborn, infant or young child, either healthy, febrile or measles-vaccinated (not recorded which). The chain recombines TRDV2 with TRDJ1; 8 positions match TRDD3. The CDR3 loop is CACGNGGYTDKLIF. The CDR3 region has the DNA TGTGCCTGTGGCAATGGGGGATACACCGATAAACTCATCTTT.